This T cell receptor (beta chain) was recorded in a study of shared clonotypes between healthy human individuals. The repertoire was sequenced with immunoSEQ multiplex PCR; TCRdb's copy has only in-frame clones and lacks some. The top ten hold roughly 11% of the sample, which has under 300,000 clones, over 50% seen once. CDR1 and CDR2 from the germline V gene are SNHLY and FYNNEI. This CDR3 region has 13 residues. The V gene end was trimmed by 7 bases and the J gene end by 6 bases; junction bases not matched to a gene: 3. Sequencing used memory CD4+ T cells sorted from blood. Subset in this sample: CD45RA-negative fraction. This chain uses TRBV2 with TRBJ1-5; TRBD1 matches at 10 bases. This TCR came from a young man in good health. CDR3 bases: TGTGCCAGCACCGGGACAGGGGTTCAGCCCCAGCATTTT. This gives the protein CASTGTGVQPQHF.